These 9 T cell receptor beta chains were all obtained from the same sample, sequenced in a study of cytomegalovirus exposure and HLA in healthy donors. Generated by immunoSEQ multiplex PCR, the TCRdb table keeps only in-frame clones and is missing some. Of around 400,000 clones listed, 75% to 90% were seen once; the top ten hold roughly 0.75%. Specimen: PBMCs. Source of these receptors: a woman aged 18-30 years in good health and CMV-seronegative.

In this sample, this clone turned up once. The chain uses TRBV19 and TRBJ1-2; a possible D gene is TRBD1 (6 bases). CDR3 size: 15 residues. The ends were cut back, 2 bases at V and 7 bases at J, with 17 bases in the middle. Germline CDR1 reads LNHDA; CDR2 reads SQIVND (reference sequence). The DNA for the CDR3 is TGTGCCAGTAGTATACCCGCAGGGGCGGCGGTTGGCTACACCTTC. This encodes CASSIPAGAAVGYTF.

The chain links TRBV19 to TRBJ2-5; the match to TRBD2 covers 9 bases. This CDR3 comprises 16 residues. Germline assignment: CDR1 LNHDA and CDR2 SQIVND (reference sequence). V was clipped by 3 bases and J by 2 bases; unmatched bases: 7. In DNA, the CDR3 is TGTGCCAGTAGTATGGGAGCGGGAGGCTTTCAAGAGACCCAGTACTTC. This encodes CASSMGAGGFQETQYF.

The rearrangement links TRBV10-2 to TRBJ2-6; D not resolved. The CDR3 consists of 15 residues. V was cut by 3 bases and J by 0 bases, with 6 bases left in between. Germline V lookup: CDR1 WSHSY, CDR2 SAAADI. The CDR3 reads CASSDSVSGANVLTF. The DNA for the CDR3 is TGCGCCAGCAGTGACTCGGTCTCTGGGGCCAACGTCCTGACTTTC.

This chain connects TRBV29-1 to TRBJ2-3, with TRBD2 matching 9 bases. Looked up from germline, CDR1 is SQVTM and CDR2 is ANQGSEA. CDR3 length: 13 residues. J gave up 6 bases and V 5 bases, and 6 bases lay outside the gene matches. The DNA for the CDR3 is TGCAGCGTTCACGCGGGAGGGTTTGATACGCAGTATTTT. This codes for CSVHAGGFDTQYF.

The chain recombines TRBV28 with TRBJ2-7; TRBD1 matches at 8 bases. V was pared by 7 bases and J by 4 bases, with 9 bases of the junction left unmatched. The germline gives CDR1 MDHEN, CDR2 SYDVKM. This CDR3 has 14 amino acids. The CDR3 DNA is TGTGCCAGCAACCGGGACAGGCCCCCGTACGAGCAGTACTTC. Translated: CASNRDRPPYEQYF.

The sample holds a few counts of this clone. The genes are TRBV25-1 and TRBJ1-2, with D maybe TRBD1 (5 bases). CDR1 is MGHDK, CDR2 SYGVNS, per germline. The length of the CDR3 is 14 residues. V was clipped by 4 bases and J by 6 bases, with 15 bases between them. In DNA form, the CDR3 reads TGTGCCAGCAGTGGCGGGGCTACCGTAGATGGCTACACCTTC. It translates to CASSGGATVDGYTF.

The chain has TRBV6-1 and TRBJ2-7; 8 nucleotides line up with TRBD1. The germline CDR1 and CDR2 sequences are MNHNS and SASEGT. Trimming removed 6 bases from V and 6 bases from J; junction bases left unmatched: 13. The CDR3 runs to 15 residues. The CDR3 nucleotides are TGTGCCAGCAGAGAGAGGAGGACAGGGAGTCTCGAGCAGTACTTC. Amino acids: CASRERRTGSLEQYF.

The chain couples TRBV27 to TRBJ1-5; D is undetermined. Germline V CDR1 and CDR2: MNHEY, SMNVEV (reference sequence). This CDR3 region has 14 residues. The V end lost 6 bases, the J end lost 4 bases, and 13 bases lay between the germline ends. The CDR3 DNA sequence: TGTGCCAGCAGCTCGGGGATAAGAAATCAGCCCCAGCATTTT. Translating gives CASSSGIRNQPQHF.

The V gene is TRBV5-1, the J gene TRBJ2-1; a possible D gene is TRBD2 (6 bases). The CDR3 contains 15 residues. The germline gives CDR1 SGHRS, CDR2 YFSETQ. Trimming cost V 3 bases and J 5 bases, with 15 bases left between them. The CDR3 is CASSWRGPKNNEQFF. In nucleotides, the CDR3 is TGCGCCAGCAGCTGGCGGGGACCAAAAAACAATGAGCAGTTCTTC.